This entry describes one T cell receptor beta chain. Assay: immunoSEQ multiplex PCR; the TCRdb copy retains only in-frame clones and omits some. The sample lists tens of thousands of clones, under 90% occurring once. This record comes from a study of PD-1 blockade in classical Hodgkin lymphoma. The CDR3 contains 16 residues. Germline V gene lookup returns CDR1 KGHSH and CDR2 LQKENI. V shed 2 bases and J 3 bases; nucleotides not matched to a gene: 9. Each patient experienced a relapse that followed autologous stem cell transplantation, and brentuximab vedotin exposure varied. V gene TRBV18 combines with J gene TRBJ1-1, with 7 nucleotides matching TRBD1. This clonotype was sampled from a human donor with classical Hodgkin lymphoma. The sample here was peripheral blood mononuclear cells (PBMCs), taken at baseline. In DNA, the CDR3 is TGTGCCAGCTCACCAGGGTTCCAGGGGGTGGACACTGAAGCTTTCTTT. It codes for CASSPGFQGVDTEAFF.